The 13 T cell receptor beta chains in this list originate from one sample, sequenced in a study of T cells in tumors after PD-1 blockade. Method: immunoSEQ multiplex PCR; TCRdb's copy keeps in-frame clones and lacks some. This table holds around 50,000 clones, around 80% found once. This specimen was PBMCs, taken before anti-PD-1 therapy. These receptors came from a human donor with advanced basal cell or squamous cell carcinoma (not recorded which).

J is TRBJ2-7 and V is TRBV5-1; 9 bases match TRBD2. The CDR3 is 14 amino acids. From germline, CDR1 is SGHRS and CDR2 YFSETQ. V lost 7 bases and J lost 7; bases outside the gene matches: 12. This chain's CDR3 is CASSLSGGSREQYF. The CDR3 DNA sequence: TGCGCCAGCTCTCTTAGCGGGGGATCGAGAGAGCAGTACTTC. Filled out from reference TRBV5-1 and TRBJ2-7, the complete variable domain reads KAGVTQTPRYLIKTRGQQVTLSCSPISGHRSVSWYQQTPGQGLQFLFEYFSETQRNKGNFPGRFSGRQFSNSRSEMNVSTLELGDSALYLCASSLSGGSREQYFGPGTRLTVT.

The V call is TRBV4-1, the J call TRBJ2-7; TRBD2 aligns across 9 bases. Germline-derived CDR1 and CDR2 are MGHRA and YSYEKL. The V gene end was trimmed by 1 base and the J gene end by 2 bases; junction bases not matched to a gene: 9. The CDR3 extends over 17 amino acids. DNA of the CDR3: TGCGCCAGCAGCCAAGGGTTGGCTAGCGGGACCCCCTACGAGCAGTACTTC. It specifies CASSQGLASGTPYEQYF.

This clone was detected once. This specimen includes other DNA sequences encoding the same CDR3. This chain joins TRBV7-9 and TRBJ2-3, with 10 bases fitting TRBD2. Per the germline V gene, CDR1 is SEHNR and CDR2 is FQNEAQ (reference sequence). The CDR3 loop spans 16 amino acids. The trim removed 0 bases at V and 0 bases at J, leaving 0 bases unmatched. CDR3 region: CASSLASGGSTDTQYF. In DNA, the CDR3 is TGTGCCAGCAGCTTAGCTAGCGGGGGGAGCACAGATACGCAGTATTTT.

The chain uses TRBV7-2 and TRBJ2-1, with TRBD2 matching 15 bases. The germline CDR1 and CDR2 sequences are SGHTA and FQGNSA. The CDR3 length is 18 residues. V was pared by 7 bases and J by 0 bases, with 7 bases of the junction left unmatched. CDR3 amino acids: CASIGTSGGPNSYNEQFF. DNA for the CDR3: TGTGCCAGCATCGGGACTAGCGGGGGGCCGAACTCCTACAATGAGCAGTTCTTC.

V and J are TRBV28 and TRBJ2-5, with D hard to call. This CDR3 comprises 13 residues. Trimming shortened V by 5 bases and J by 2 bases, and 9 bases separated the two germline ends. CDR1 and CDR2 (germline): MDHEN, SYDVKM. CDR3 loop: CASSPNIQETQYF. DNA for the CDR3: TGTGCCAGCAGTCCAAATATTCAAGAGACCCAGTACTTC.

The V call is TRBV7-2, the J call TRBJ2-5; TRBD1 matches 8 bases. The germline V gene has CDR1 SGHTA and CDR2 FQGNSA. The CDR3 runs to 15 residues. The trim removed 1 base at V and 3 bases at J, leaving 4 bases unmatched. This CDR3 reads CASSLVPGGKETQYF. The CDR3 DNA reads as TGTGCCAGCAGCTTAGTTCCAGGGGGCAAAGAGACCCAGTACTTC.

The table lists this clone with a few counts. CDR3: CASSPGTGGKANEKLFF. Written as DNA, the CDR3 is TGTGCCAGCAGCCCCGGGACAGGGGGCAAAGCTAATGAAAAACTGTTTTTT. The genes are TRBV11-3 and TRBJ1-4; 12 bases agree with TRBD1. The CDR3 loop spans 17 amino acids. Trimming took 5 bases from V and 3 from J; bases not matched to a gene: 7. CDR1 and CDR2 from the germline V gene are SGHNT and YENEEA. The whole variable domain, filled in from reference TRBV11-3 and TRBJ1-4, reads EAGVVQSPRYKIIEKKQPVAFWCNPISGHNTLYWYLQNLGQGPELLIRYENEEAVDDSQLPKDRFSAERLKGVDSTLKIQPAELGDSAVYLCASSPGTGGKANEKLFFGSGTQLSVL.

The chain employs TRBV27 and TRBJ1-5; D unresolved. V lost 3 bases to trimming and J lost 9 bases, with 3 bases between them. CDR3 length equals 10 residues. Germline V gene lookup returns CDR1 MNHEY and CDR2 SMNVEV (reference sequence). The CDR3 DNA reads as TGTGCCAGCAGTTTTCCGCCCCAGCATTTT. This sequence encodes CASSFPPQHF.

The gene calls are TRBV5-5 and TRBJ2-7, with 8 bases aligning to TRBD1. V was clipped by 0 bases and J by 2 bases; unmatched bases: 7. In germline, CDR1 is SGHKS, CDR2 YYEKEE (reference sequence). There are 16 residues in the CDR3. In DNA, the CDR3 is TGTGCCAGCAGCTTGGGAGCGAGACAGGGGACCTACGAGCAGTACTTC. Its translation is CASSLGARQGTYEQYF.

This chain uses TRBV2 with TRBJ1-6, with D perhaps TRBD1 (5 bases). Looked up from germline, CDR1 is SNHLY and CDR2 is FYNNEI. V dropped 3 bases and J dropped 0 bases, with 9 bases sitting between them. The CDR3 sequence is 16 residues long. CDR3 bases: TGTGCCAGCAGTGAGGCCACAGGCTCCTATAATTCACCCCTCCACTTT. This codes for CASSEATGSYNSPLHF.

This sequence joins TRBV12-3 or TRBV12-4 and TRBJ2-5; no definite D call. The CDR3 has 12 amino acids. V shed 7 bases and J shed 7 bases, with 13 bases lying between them. This chain's CDR3 is CASTPDSGTQYF. The CDR3 DNA follows: TGTGCCAGCACTCCAGACTCGGGGACCCAGTACTTC.

The chain recombines TRBV5-8 with TRBJ2-1; 11 nucleotides match TRBD2. Germline assignment: CDR1 SGHTS and CDR2 YDEGEE. CDR3 size: 16 residues. V was clipped by 5 bases and J by 6 bases; unmatched bases: 10. This chain's CDR3 is CASSRRGTSGSNEQFF. DNA for the CDR3: TGTGCCAGCAGTCGACGCGGGACTAGCGGATCCAATGAGCAGTTCTTC.

In nucleotides, the CDR3 is TGTGCCAGCAGCGTAGTAATCAGGGAGATCGATGAGCAGTTCTTC. This sequence encodes CASSVVIREIDEQFF. V usage is TRBV9 and J usage is TRBJ2-1; either TRBD1 or TRBD2 may fit D (5 bases each). CDR1 SGDLS and CDR2 YYNGEE come from the germline V gene. This CDR3 spans 15 amino acids. V was clipped by 0 bases and J by 8 bases, with 15 bases between them.